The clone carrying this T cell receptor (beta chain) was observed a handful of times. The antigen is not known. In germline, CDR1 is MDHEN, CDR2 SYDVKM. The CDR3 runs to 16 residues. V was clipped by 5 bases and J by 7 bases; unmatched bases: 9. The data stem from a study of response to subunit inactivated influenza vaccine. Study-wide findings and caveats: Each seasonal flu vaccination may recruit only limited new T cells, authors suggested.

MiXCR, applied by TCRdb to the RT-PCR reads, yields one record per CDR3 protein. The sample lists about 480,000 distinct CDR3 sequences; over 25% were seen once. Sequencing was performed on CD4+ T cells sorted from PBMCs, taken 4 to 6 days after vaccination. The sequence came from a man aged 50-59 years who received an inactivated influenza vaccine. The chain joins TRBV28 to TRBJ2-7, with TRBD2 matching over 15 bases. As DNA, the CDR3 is TGTGCCAGCAGTACCAGGACTAGCGGGAGGGTGGAGGAGCAGTACTTC. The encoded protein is CASSTRTSGRVEEQYF. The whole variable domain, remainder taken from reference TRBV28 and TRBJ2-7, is DVKVTQSSRYLVKRTGEKVFLECVQDMDHENMFWYRQDPGLGLRLIYFSYDVKMKEKGDIPEGYSVSREKKERFSLILESASTNQTSMYLCASSTRTSGRVEEQYFGPGTRLTVT.